This note documents a single T cell receptor beta chain sequence. Antigen specificity is unknown. The data stem from a study of graft-versus-host responses after intestinal transplantation. Study-level information: All recipients were transplanted with multivisceral, liver-intestinal, or isolated intestinal grafts. General study points: There were GvH clones found in recipient marrow, and some of them appeared first in ileum or blood. In patients with graft-donor T cell macrochimerism, allograft graft-versus-host to host-versus-graft clonal ratios were high. An association linked early post-transplant HvG declines with peak circulating GvH clone levels.

This CDR3 comprises 17 residues. Germline values: CDR1 MNHEY, CDR2 SMNVEV (reference sequence). The V and J ends lost 1 base and 6 bases, in that order; junction bases with no gene match: 10. Assay: immunoSEQ multiplex PCR; the TCRdb copy retains only in-frame clones and omits some. The sample lists over 14,000 clones; around 94% were seen once. Source: PBMCs, taken 9 days after transplant. The chain combines TRBV27 with TRBJ2-1; 9 nucleotides align to TRBD1. The TCR sequence derives from a human patient who received an intestinal transplant, so some T cells may come from the graft donor. The CDR3 coding sequence is TGTGCCAGCAGTTTATGGCCCCAGGGACAGGGAATCAATGAGCAGTTCTTC. This gives the protein CASSLWPQGQGINEQFF.